A single sample gave rise to the 17 T cell receptor beta chains below, sequenced in a study of CD8 T cells in Susac syndrome. The RNA input was about 0.5 to 1 ug, and it was reverse transcribed with random hexamers. From the immunoSEQ multiplex PCR reads, TCRdb called clonotypes with MiXCR, one entry per CDR3 protein. The sample lists 150,000 or so distinct CDR3 sequences; approximately 95% were seen once. The sample was CD4+ T cells from PBMCs. The receptors originated from a human donor with Susac syndrome.

In DNA, the CDR3 is TGTGCCACCAGTGCGGCAGGGGCCGGAATGAATGGCTACACCTTC. It translates to CATSAAGAGMNGYTF. The chain joins TRBV24-1 to TRBJ1-2; perhaps TRBD1 as D (6 bases). The CDR3 has 15 amino acids. Germline V gene lookup returns CDR1 KGHDR and CDR2 SFDVKD. Trimming took 5 bases from V and 6 from J, leaving 18 bases between them.

The chain carries TRBV3-1 and TRBJ2-5; D remains unclear. Germline loops: CDR1 LGHDT, CDR2 YNNKEL (reference sequence). V gave up 1 base and J gave up 7 bases, with 10 bases separating them. This CDR3 is 13 amino acids long. CDR3 sequence reads: CASSQGSKVTQYF. The CDR3 nucleotides read TGTGCCAGCAGCCAAGGTAGCAAGGTGACCCAGTACTTC.

The DNA for the CDR3 is TGTGCCATCAGTGGACGGTTTGAGCAGTTCTTC. It codes for CAISGRFEQFF. The chain couples TRBV10-3 to TRBJ2-1, with unresolved D. CDR1 is ENHRY and CDR2 is SYGVKD in the germline V gene. The V gene lost 4 bases and the J gene lost 9 bases, with 7 bases spanning the gap. The length of the CDR3 is 11 residues.

The rearrangement links TRBV6-2 or TRBV6-3 to TRBJ2-6, with D perhaps matching TRBD1 (6 bases). Germline-derived CDR1 and CDR2 are MNHEY and SVGEGT. The CDR3 is 16 amino acids. V was shortened by 3 bases and J by 4 bases, with 13 bases between the two germline ends. This CDR3 reads CASSYSGDGGANVLTF. CDR3 nucleotides: TGTGCCAGCAGTTATTCAGGGGACGGAGGGGCCAACGTCCTGACTTTC.

The chain recombines TRBV7-9 with TRBJ2-1, with 8 bases fitting TRBD1. The V and J ends lost 1 base and 10 bases, in that order; junction bases with no gene match: 9. Germline loops: CDR1 SEHNR, CDR2 FQNEAQ (reference sequence). The CDR3 runs to 15 residues. The CDR3 sequence is CASSLVAGGLGEQFF. In nucleotides, the CDR3 is TGTGCCAGCAGCTTAGTGGCAGGGGGCTTGGGGGAGCAGTTCTTC.

The rearrangement joins TRBV30 to TRBJ2-2; 7 nucleotides match TRBD1. Germline loops: CDR1 GTSNPN, CDR2 SVGIG (reference sequence). Trimming cost V 1 base and J 4 bases; bases outside gene matches: 15. This CDR3 region has 18 residues. CDR3 sequence reads: CAWSDPFGQAEGTGELFF. Written as DNA, the CDR3 is TGTGCCTGGAGTGACCCTTTTGGACAGGCCGAGGGCACCGGGGAGCTGTTTTTT.

This chain connects TRBV28 to TRBJ2-3; D unresolved. The V end was cut by 6 bases, the J end by 0 bases, with 13 bases between. The CDR3 runs 15 residues. From germline, CDR1 is MDHEN and CDR2 SYDVKM. Here the CDR3 DNA reads TGTGCCAGCAGCTCACCGCCGACAAGCACAGATACGCAGTATTTT. Translating gives CASSSPPTSTDTQYF.

CDR3 coding DNA: TGTGCCTGGAGTGTACGGCTTTCCTACCGGGCCGACTACGAGCAGTACTTC. It yields the protein CAWSVRLSYRADYEQYF. The chain couples TRBV30 to TRBJ2-7, with D uncertain. Trimming pared 0 bases from V and 3 bases from J, leaving 21 bases between. Germline V CDR1 and CDR2: GTSNPN, SVGIG (reference sequence). This CDR3 is 17 amino acids long.

The V and J genes are TRBV15 and TRBJ1-6; TRBD1 might be the D (5 bases). Germline V gene sequence: CDR1 LNHNV, CDR2 YYDKDF (reference sequence). The CDR3 totals 16 residues. Trimming left V 0 bases short and J 9 bases short, with 15 bases between. The CDR3 DNA reads TGTGCCACCAGCAGAGATCCTGAGGGGAGCGGTTCACCCCTCCACTTT. This gives the protein CATSRDPEGSGSPLHF. Full variable domain (rest looked up from reference TRBV15 and TRBJ1-6): DAMVIQNPRYQVTQFGKPVTLSCSQTLNHNVMYWYQQKSSQAPKLLFHYYDKDFNNEADTPDNFQSRRPNTSFCFLDIRSPGLGDTAMYLCATSRDPEGSGSPLHFGNGTRLTVT.

This clonotype has just one count. The CDR3 is CASSLVKQLNEQFF. As DNA, the CDR3 is TGTGCCAGCAGTTTAGTAAAACAGCTCAATGAGCAGTTCTTC. The chain joins TRBV28 to TRBJ2-1; D uncertain. Germline lookup yields CDR1 MDHEN and CDR2 SYDVKM. There are 14 residues in the CDR3. V gave up 2 bases and J gave up 6 bases, with 11 bases separating them.

The chain carries TRBV27 and TRBJ2-4; tentative D call: TRBD2 (5 bases). In germline, CDR1 is MNHEY, CDR2 SMNVEV (reference sequence). The CDR3 consists of 16 residues. V was cut by 5 bases and J by 1 base, with 15 bases left in between. DNA for the CDR3: TGTGCCAGCAGTCCCCGGAGGACGATGGCCAAAAACATTCAGTACTTC. Translation: CASSPRRTMAKNIQYF.

The rearrangement joins TRBV4-1 to TRBJ1-2; D remains ambiguous. The V gene lost 0 bases and the J gene lost 12 bases, with 17 bases spanning the gap. Germline CDR1 and CDR2: MGHRA and YSYEKL. The CDR3 is made up of 14 amino acids. The CDR3 DNA reads as TGCGCCAGCAGCCAAGAAGATAGGTTAAATTCGAACACCTTC. Translated: CASSQEDRLNSNTF.

The V call is TRBV5-1, the J call TRBJ2-3, with a possible D match to TRBD2 (6 bases). The CDR3 contains 13 residues. Trimming removed 6 bases at V and 3 bases at J, with 11 bases between. Germline-derived CDR1 and CDR2 are SGHRS and YFSETQ. The DNA for the CDR3 is TGCGCCAGCAAGGCGGGATCGACAGATACGCAGTATTTT. Protein sequence: CASKAGSTDTQYF.

The chain recombines TRBV29-1 with TRBJ2-7; 11 bases fit TRBD1. This CDR3 has 13 residues. Germline values: CDR1 SQVTM, CDR2 ANQGSEA. J lost 7 bases, V lost 2 bases, and 4 bases had no gene match. The CDR3 nucleotides read TGCAGCGTTGAAAAGGGGACAGGGGGGGAGCAGTACTTC. The encoded protein is CSVEKGTGGEQYF.

CDR3 in amino acids: CASSPAGKKDEQYF. In nucleotides, the CDR3 is TGTGCCTCTTCCCCTGCCGGGAAAAAGGACGAGCAGTACTTC. The V call is TRBV10-3, the J call TRBJ2-7; TRBD2 is a possible D gene (5 bases). Trimming cost V 11 bases and J 5 bases, with 22 bases left between them. The germline gives CDR1 ENHRY, CDR2 SYGVKD. The CDR3 extends over 14 amino acids.

This clonotype was seen a few times. The chain has TRBV7-3 and TRBJ2-5; D gene uncertain. The V gene lost 4 bases and the J gene lost 0 bases, with 0 bases spanning the gap. The CDR3 has 11 residues. CDR1 and CDR2 from the germline V gene are SGHTA and FQGTGA. CDR3 bases: TGTGCCAGCAGCTACCAAGAGACCCAGTACTTC. Its protein product is CASSYQETQYF.

The chain couples TRBV29-1 to TRBJ2-3, with D perhaps TRBD1 or TRBD2 (5 bases each). V shed 3 bases and J shed 1 base, with 14 bases lying between them. The CDR3 spans 15 residues. Germline V lookup: CDR1 SQVTM, CDR2 ANQGSEA. CDR3 region: CSVEGWGPGTDTQYF. The CDR3 DNA reads as TGCAGCGTTGAGGGCTGGGGACCGGGCACAGATACGCAGTATTTT.